This T cell receptor beta chain emerged from a study of control samples from healthy donors and cancer patients. TCRdb keeps only in-frame clones here, not all; method: immunoSEQ multiplex PCR. The sample includes some 130,000 clones, around nine tenths seen only once; the top ten take roughly 8%. The sequencing input was PBMCs. The sequence derives from a man between 45 and 60 years old with head and neck cancer.

Here the CDR3 reads CASSYSTGRQGGTPYGYTF. CDR3 DNA: TGTGCCAGCAGTTACTCAACCGGCCGACAGGGTGGGACCCCCTATGGCTACACCTTC. The V gene is TRBV6-2 or TRBV6-3, the J gene TRBJ1-2, with 7 bases aligning to TRBD1. This CDR3 spans 19 amino acids. The ends lost 0 bases at V and 4 bases at J; junction bases unmatched: 17. Germline lookup yields CDR1 MNHEY and CDR2 SVGEGT.